The 18 T cell receptor beta chains reported below all come from one sample, sequenced in a study of Graves' ophthalmopathy and Graves' hyperthyroidism. RNA transcripts served as template for amplifying TCR beta CDR3 sequences. First-round RT-PCR with HTBI primers preceded a second-round multiplex PCR. TCRdb re-called the multiplex PCR reads with MiXCR, one entry per CDR3 protein. In the table there are 500,000 to 800,000 distinct CDR3 sequences, over 40% of which are singletons. The sample was peripheral blood. The receptors here all came from an adult man with Graves' ophthalmopathy.

There are many counts of this clonotype. V usage is TRBV9 and J usage is TRBJ2-5; 7 nucleotides line up with TRBD1. Per the germline V gene, CDR1 is SGDLS and CDR2 is YYNGEE. The length of the CDR3 is 13 residues. Trimming cost V 1 base and J 5 bases; bases outside gene matches: 2. CDR3 region: CASSVLGQETQYF. DNA for the CDR3: TGTGCCAGCAGCGTACTGGGACAGGAGACCCAGTACTTC.

This clonotype was seen many times. The chain has TRBV29-1 and TRBJ2-5; 7 bases agree with TRBD2. Germline trimming cut 3 bases from V and 3 bases from J; bases unmatched to any gene: 1. Germline V gene sequence: CDR1 SQVTM, CDR2 ANQGSEA. This CDR3 spans 12 amino acids. This CDR3 reads CSVDRGEETQYF. CDR3 DNA: TGCAGCGTTGATCGGGGGGAAGAGACCCAGTACTTC.

This chain joins TRBV29-1 and TRBJ1-2; TRBD1 matches 8 bases. V lost 6 bases, J lost 3 bases, and 21 bases stayed unmatched. This CDR3 has 18 amino acids. Germline-derived CDR1 and CDR2 are SQVTM and ANQGSEA. This CDR3 is CSVADRGYGTEKYYGYTF. The CDR3 DNA reads TGCAGCGTAGCAGACAGGGGCTACGGGACAGAAAAGTACTATGGCTACACCTTC.

Many counts were recorded for this clonotype. The J gene is TRBJ1-5, the V gene TRBV12-5; D remains unclear. This CDR3 contains 13 residues. V gave up 4 bases and J gave up 6 bases, with 10 bases separating them. CDR1 is LGHNT, CDR2 FRNRAP, per germline. The CDR3 spells CASGSGWSQPQHF. The CDR3 DNA is TGTGCTAGTGGTTCGGGATGGAGTCAGCCCCAGCATTTT.

The sample holds many counts of this clonotype. This chain links TRBV2 with TRBJ2-2; 7 nucleotides agree with TRBD1. Looked up from germline, CDR1 is SNHLY and CDR2 is FYNNEI. The CDR3 covers 14 residues. Germline trimming cut 6 bases from V and 1 base from J; bases unmatched to any gene: 2. CDR3 DNA sequence: TGTGCCAGCAGAAGGACAGGGAACACCGGGGAGCTGTTTTTT. Its protein is CASRRTGNTGELFF.

The J gene is TRBJ1-5, the V gene TRBV6-6, with 8 bases matching TRBD1. Germline V gene sequence: CDR1 MNHNY, CDR2 SVGAGI (reference sequence). With V trimmed by 4 bases and J by 8 bases, 13 bases remained unmatched. This CDR3 has 16 amino acids. The CDR3 region is CASSSLTGARGEPQHF. CDR3 in DNA: TGTGCCAGCAGTTCACTGACAGGGGCGAGAGGGGAGCCCCAGCATTTT.

The table lists this clonotype with a count of one. V is TRBV27 and J is TRBJ2-7, with D perhaps TRBD2 (5 bases). V was clipped by 6 bases and J by 2 bases, with 14 bases between them. The CDR3 length is 14 residues. Looked up from germline, CDR1 is MNHEY and CDR2 is SMNVEV (reference sequence). Written as DNA, the CDR3 is TGTGCCAGCAGGGACTTCGGGGATACCTACGAGCAGTACTTC. This gives the protein CASRDFGDTYEQYF.

The chain combines TRBV4-2 with TRBJ2-7; 8 nucleotides align to TRBD1. This CDR3 contains 17 residues. The V segment lost 3 bases and the J segment 7 bases; nucleotides outside the gene matches: 17. CDR1 and CDR2 from the germline V gene are LGHNA and YNFKEQ. The CDR3 reads CASSHPGTGPRSGEQYF. The DNA for the CDR3 is TGTGCCAGCAGCCACCCAGGGACAGGTCCCCGGTCGGGGGAGCAGTACTTC.

In its sample, this clonotype was seen many times. This sequence joins TRBV10-3 and TRBJ1-3; maybe TRBD1 (6 bases). The CDR3 extends over 16 amino acids. Per the germline V gene, CDR1 is ENHRY and CDR2 is SYGVKD. V was shortened by 11 bases and J by 0 bases, with 20 bases between the two germline ends. DNA of the CDR3: TGTGCCGACCGACCTGAAGGGACAAACTCTGGAAACACCATATATTTT. This gives the protein CADRPEGTNSGNTIYF.

The chain couples TRBV25-1 to TRBJ1-3; D is undetermined. This CDR3 region has 17 residues. V shed 6 bases and J shed 4 bases, with 22 bases lying between them. Germline CDR1 reads MGHDK; CDR2 reads SYGVNS. The CDR3 sequence is CASSQDLTAVRGNTIYF. The CDR3 coding sequence is TGTGCCAGCAGCCAAGATCTAACGGCAGTGCGGGGAAACACCATATATTTT.

V gene TRBV9 combines with J gene TRBJ2-7; 11 bases align to TRBD2. The J call is uncertain, as TRBJ2-1 better fits the DNA end. Germline lookup yields CDR1 SGDLS and CDR2 YYNGEE. The CDR3 is made up of 14 amino acids. In DNA, the CDR3 is TGTGCCAGCAGCCCTCGGACTAGCGGGAATGAGCAGTTCTTC. Translating it yields CASSPRTSGNEQFF.

This clonotype came up many times. J is TRBJ2-2 and V is TRBV19; 15 bases agree with TRBD2. V lost 4 bases, J lost 5 bases, and 2 bases stayed unmatched. The CDR3 is made up of 16 amino acids. The V gene's germline CDR1 is LNHDA and CDR2 SQIVND (reference sequence). Written as DNA, the CDR3 is TGTGCCAGTAGTAGGGGACTAGCGGGAGGAACCGGGGAGCTGTTTTTT. It encodes CASSRGLAGGTGELFF.

V gene TRBV10-3 combines with J gene TRBJ1-3; 8 bases are shared with TRBD1. The CDR3 has 14 amino acids. V shed 5 bases and J 4 bases; nucleotides not matched to a gene: 4. Per the germline V gene, CDR1 is ENHRY and CDR2 is SYGVKD. CDR3 sequence: CAISSGTGGNTIYF. The CDR3 coding sequence is TGTGCCATCAGTTCCGGGACAGGAGGAAACACCATATATTTT.

The chain employs TRBV9 and TRBJ2-2, with 11 bases fitting TRBD2. Per germline, CDR1 SGDLS and CDR2 YYNGEE. The CDR3 is 17 amino acids. J was trimmed by 6 bases and V by 4 bases; bases with no gene match: 11. CDR3 sequence: CASSLGAGTSGAGELFF. The CDR3 DNA reads TGTGCCAGCAGCTTAGGGGCCGGGACTAGCGGTGCCGGGGAGCTGTTTTTT.

This clonotype was seen many times. The chain recombines TRBV15 with TRBJ1-1, with a weak D call TRBD1 (6 bases). The CDR3 has 16 residues. CDR1 and CDR2 from the germline V gene are LNHNV and YYDKDF (reference sequence). V was shortened by 0 bases and J by 6 bases, with 17 bases between the two germline ends. CDR3 protein: CATSRDTTGTPSEAFF. CDR3 bases: TGTGCCACCAGCAGAGATACGACAGGCACACCTTCTGAAGCTTTCTTT.

This clonotype was recorded a few times. The rearrangement uses TRBV12-3 or TRBV12-4 and TRBJ1-1, with 9 bases fitting TRBD1. This CDR3 comprises 13 residues. V was pared by 6 bases and J by 11 bases, with 10 bases of the junction left unmatched. As DNA, the CDR3 is TGTGCCAGCAGCATCCAACAGGGGGCGGGGGCTTTCTTT. Its protein product is CASSIQQGAGAFF.

The rearrangement links TRBV29-1 to TRBJ2-5; tentatively, D is TRBD2 (6 bases). The CDR3 is 13 amino acids. V was pared by 7 bases and J by 10 bases, with 22 bases between. Per the germline V gene, CDR1 is SQVTM and CDR2 is ANQGSEA. The DNA for the CDR3 is TGCAGCGCTGGGGGACTGGACTCCAATTTCCAGTACTTC. It translates to CSAGGLDSNFQYF.

This clonotype came up a few times. The rearrangement joins TRBV6-1 to TRBJ1-1; D uncertain. Trimming left V 0 bases short and J 1 base short, with 6 bases between. The V gene's germline CDR1 is MNHNS and CDR2 SASEGT. The CDR3 contains 14 residues. CDR3 region: CASSEAIENTEAFF. The CDR3 nucleotides read TGTGCCAGCAGTGAAGCGATAGAGAACACTGAAGCTTTCTTT.